These T cell receptor beta chains were read from a single sample in a study of naive and memory T cell subsets. Each CDR3 protein is one row after TCRdb ran MiXCR on the UMI-ligation and nested PCR reads. Among tens of thousands of distinct CDR3 sequences listed, about 14% were seen once. Sequencing was carried out using effector memory CD4+ T cells from blood. These TCRs come from a human donor in good health. Each CDR3 is given with its conserved first and last residue. Fields, in order: D gene, clone size, V gene, J gene, CDR3 protein, CDR3 DNA. D genes are given only for firm matches. Where a row states a size, it is once, few, many or the class of an expanded clone; other rows omit it.

>-|medium-sized|TRBV6-6|TRBJ2-3
CASSEASGGGTDTQYF
TGTGCCAGCAGCGAGGCCTCAGGGGGGGGCACAGATACGCAGTATTTT
>-|few|TRBV27|TRBJ1-5
CASSLNGGRQPQHF
TGTGCCAGCAGTTTAAACGGGGGGCGGCAGCCCCAGCATTTT
>-|few|TRBV7-2|TRBJ2-2
CASSFYLGPGELFF
TGTGCCAGCAGCTTCTACCTAGGTCCCGGGGAGCTGTTTTTT
>-|many|TRBV5-1|TRBJ1-1
CASSYGLGTEAFF
TGCGCCAGCAGCTATGGTCTGGGGACTGAAGCTTTCTTT
>-|few|TRBV30|TRBJ2-1
CAWSVSTAPYNEQFF
TGTGCCTGGAGTGTATCGACTGCCCCCTACAATGAGCAGTTCTTC
>-|many|TRBV5-4|TRBJ1-1
CASSRQSVNTEAFF
TGTGCCAGCAGCCGACAATCGGTGAACACTGAAGCTTTCTTT
>-|few|TRBV20-1|TRBJ2-3
CSASIRGVRTDTQYF
TGCAGTGCTAGTATTCGGGGAGTAAGGACAGATACGCAGTATTTT
>TRBD2|many|TRBV20-1|TRBJ2-3
CSARTSVGTDTQYF
TGCAGTGCGAGGACTAGCGTGGGCACAGATACGCAGTATTTT
>-|-|TRBV30|TRBJ1-1
CAWDGRGTEAFF
TGTGCCTGGGATGGCAGGGGAACTGAAGCTTTCTTT
>-|few|TRBV4-2|TRBJ1-6
CASSSRGSSYNSPLHF
TGTGCCAGCAGCAGCAGGGGAAGCTCCTATAATTCACCCCTCCACTTT
>-|-|TRBV12-3/TRBV12-4|TRBJ2-3
CASNVGGTDTQYF
TGTGCCAGCAACGTTGGGGGTACAGATACGCAGTATTTT
>TRBD2|-|TRBV7-3|TRBJ2-1
CASSLRRESGNEQFF
TGTGCCAGCAGCTTAAGGCGGGAGTCTGGCAATGAGCAGTTCTTC
>TRBD2|many|TRBV6-4|TRBJ2-3
CASSDGRGGNTDTQYF
TGTGCCAGCAGTGATGGTCGCGGGGGAAACACAGATACGCAGTATTTT
>-|few|TRBV20-1|TRBJ1-1
CSATIKGTPYRHTEAFF
TGCAGTGCTACAATAAAGGGGACACCCTATAGGCACACTGAAGCTTTCTTT
>TRBD1|-|TRBV9|TRBJ1-1
CASSVATGGVNTEAFF
TGTGCCAGCAGCGTAGCGACAGGGGGCGTGAACACTGAAGCTTTCTTT
>-|few|TRBV6-5|TRBJ1-3
CASSYSGSSGNTIYF
TGTGCCAGCAGTTACTCGGGGAGCTCTGGAAACACCATATATTTT
>TRBD1|many|TRBV5-6|TRBJ2-3
CASSSGTGGRDTQYF
TGTGCCAGCAGCTCCGGGACAGGGGGCAGGGATACGCAGTATTTT
>-|few|TRBV7-9|TRBJ2-2
CASFRRGDTGELFF
TGTGCCAGCTTCCGCAGGGGAGACACCGGGGAGCTGTTTTTT
>-|-|TRBV23-1|TRBJ2-3
CASSTRVTDTQYF
TGCGCCAGCAGTACTCGAGTCACAGATACGCAGTATTTT
>TRBD1|many|TRBV6-1|TRBJ2-5
CASSAGQGAKTQYF
TGTGCCAGCAGTGCGGGACAGGGGGCAAAGACCCAGTACTTC
>TRBD2|many|TRBV7-7|TRBJ2-1
CASSLGPGEAGGEQFF
TGTGCCAGCAGCCTCGGTCCGGGGGAAGCGGGGGGTGAGCAGTTCTTC
>-|medium-sized|TRBV20-1|TRBJ2-1
CSARGWGGISYNEQFF
TGCAGTGCTAGGGGGTGGGGTGGGATCTCCTACAATGAGCAGTTCTTC
>-|few|TRBV3-1|TRBJ2-1
CASSPREREQFF
TGTGCCAGCAGCCCCCGGGAGAGGGAGCAGTTCTTC
>-|many|TRBV5-1|TRBJ2-7
CASSLAPGPYEQYF
TGCGCCAGCAGCTTGGCGCCAGGCCCCTACGAGCAGTACTTC
>-|few|TRBV20-1|TRBJ2-5
CSARPGAETQYF
TGCAGTGCTAGACCGGGAGCTGAGACCCAGTACTTC
>-|many|TRBV28|TRBJ2-7
CASSLPAARSYEQYF
TGTGCCAGCAGTTTACCGGCAGCTCGCTCCTACGAGCAGTACTTC
>-|-|TRBV7-8|TRBJ1-1
CASSLGERNTEAFF
TGTGCCAGCAGCTTAGGAGAGAGGAACACTGAAGCTTTCTTT
>-|few|TRBV28|TRBJ1-4
CASSFDGYEKLFF
TGTGCCAGCAGTTTCGACGGGTATGAAAAACTGTTTTTT
>-|few|TRBV25-1|TRBJ2-7
CASSEATPGSSYEQYF
TGTGCCAGCAGTGAGGCCACCCCGGGGAGCTCCTACGAGCAGTACTTC
>-|few|TRBV30|TRBJ1-1
CAWRRPWNTEAFF
TGTGCCTGGAGGAGGCCATGGAACACTGAAGCTTTCTTT
>TRBD1|medium-sized|TRBV12-5|TRBJ1-2
CASGTGTGVGYTF
TGTGCTAGTGGTACCGGGACAGGGGTTGGCTACACCTTC
>TRBD2|-|TRBV12-3/TRBV12-4|TRBJ2-1
CAGATSGIYNEQFF
TGTGCCGGAGCGACTAGCGGGATCTACAATGAGCAGTTCTTC
>TRBD1|many|TRBV20-1|TRBJ2-1
CSALDRVVGYNEQFF
TGCAGTGCTTTAGACAGGGTAGTAGGATACAATGAGCAGTTCTTC
>-|few|TRBV27|TRBJ1-4
CASRGREEKLFF
TGTGCCAGCAGGGGGAGGGAAGAAAAACTGTTTTTT
>-|many|TRBV2|TRBJ2-6
CASKIGQVLTF
TGTGCCAGCAAAATCGGACAGGTCCTGACTTTC
>-|-|TRBV30|TRBJ2-6
CAWRRVAGANVLTF
TGTGCCTGGAGGAGGGTAGCCGGGGCCAACGTCCTGACTTTC
>-|-|TRBV6-1|TRBJ1-2
CASSGTRRYTF
TGTGCCAGCAGTGGGACTCGCCGCTACACCTTC
>-|-|TRBV12-3/TRBV12-4|TRBJ1-2
CASSYNDYGYTF
TGTGCCAGCAGTTACAACGACTATGGCTACACCTTC
>-|-|TRBV5-4|TRBJ2-1
CASSLVVGDNEQFF
TGTGCCAGCAGCTTGGTAGTGGGAGACAATGAGCAGTTCTTC
>TRBD1|many|TRBV20-1|TRBJ2-7
CSAPETGMYEQYF
TGCAGTGCTCCCGAGACAGGGATGTACGAGCAGTACTTC
>-|many|TRBV2|TRBJ2-1
CASRTCVSYNEQFF
TGTGCCAGCAGGACTTGCGTCTCCTACAATGAGCAGTTCTTC